A selection of T cell receptor beta chains follows, all from one sample in a study of T cell responses to AZD1222 COVID-19 vaccine. Repertoires were generated with immunoSEQ multiplex PCR, while TCRdb's copy carries only in-frame clones and drops some. In the table there are 250,000 to 300,000 clones, roughly 93% of which are singletons. This material consisted of peripheral blood, taken 28 days after the second AZD1222 dose. The receptors originated from an adult who received the AZD1222 COVID-19 vaccine. The CDR3 runs from the conserved cysteine through the conserved F or W. D genes are given only for firm matches. Some rows mark clone size as missing; the rest say once, few, many or name a class of expanded clone.

d_call: .; j_call: TRBJ1-4; clone_size: .; v_call: TRBV6-5; cdr3_nt: TGTGCCAGCAGCCGCGGACAGAACGTTAATGAAAAACTGTTTTTT; cdr3_aa: CASSRGQNVNEKLFF
d_call: .; j_call: TRBJ2-5; clone_size: .; v_call: TRBV2; cdr3_nt: TGTGCCAGCAGTGGAGGCCCAGGGATTGAGACCCAGTACTTC; cdr3_aa: CASSGGPGIETQYF
d_call: .; j_call: TRBJ1-1; clone_size: once; v_call: TRBV2; cdr3_nt: TGTGCCAGCAGTGAACAACCGAACACTGAAGCTTTCTTT; cdr3_aa: CASSEQPNTEAFF
d_call: .; j_call: TRBJ1-6; clone_size: .; v_call: TRBV13; cdr3_nt: TGTGCCAGCAGCCTAGGCATGTTTTCCCGGTTAAGAAGATCACCCCTCCACTTT; cdr3_aa: CASSLGMFSRLRRSPLHF
d_call: .; j_call: TRBJ1-1; clone_size: .; v_call: TRBV28; cdr3_nt: TGTGCCAGCAGTGGGAACACTGAAGCTTTCTTT; cdr3_aa: CASSGNTEAFF
d_call: .; j_call: TRBJ2-5; clone_size: .; v_call: TRBV28; cdr3_nt: TGTGCCAGCAGTTCCCCGCTCGGCCTCCAAGAGACCCAGTACTTC; cdr3_aa: CASSSPLGLQETQYF
d_call: .; j_call: TRBJ2-7; clone_size: .; v_call: TRBV7-6; cdr3_nt: TGTGCCAGCAGCTTAGCGTCGTCGACTTCCTACGAGCAGTACTTC; cdr3_aa: CASSLASSTSYEQYF
d_call: TRBD1; j_call: TRBJ1-5; clone_size: .; v_call: TRBV2; cdr3_nt: TGTGCCAGCAGTGGGGCAGGGGGGGGACAGCCCCAGCATTTT; cdr3_aa: CASSGAGGGQPQHF
d_call: .; j_call: TRBJ1-2; clone_size: once; v_call: TRBV5-4; cdr3_nt: TGTGCCAGCAGCTCCGGGCCCTCCGCGGACTATGGCTACACCTTC; cdr3_aa: CASSSGPSADYGYTF
d_call: TRBD2; j_call: TRBJ2-7; clone_size: .; v_call: TRBV7-2; cdr3_nt: TGTGCCAGCAGCTTAACATTCAGTAGCGGGCTTACCCCCTACGAGCAGTACTTC; cdr3_aa: CASSLTFSSGLTPYEQYF
d_call: TRBD1; j_call: TRBJ1-1; clone_size: .; v_call: TRBV3-1/TRBV3-2; cdr3_nt: TGTGCCAGCAGCCGGGACAGACTTCTCGGGAACACTGAAGCTTTCTTT; cdr3_aa: CASSRDRLLGNTEAFF
d_call: TRBD2; j_call: TRBJ2-3; clone_size: .; v_call: TRBV5-1; cdr3_nt: TGCGCCAGCAGCTATAGACTAGCGGGAACAGATACGCAGTATTTT; cdr3_aa: CASSYRLAGTDTQYF
d_call: .; j_call: TRBJ2-7; clone_size: .; v_call: TRBV5-4; cdr3_nt: TGTGCCAGCAGCTTGGGGACACCGGGGACCTACGAGCAGTACTTC; cdr3_aa: CASSLGTPGTYEQYF
d_call: .; j_call: TRBJ2-2; clone_size: .; v_call: TRBV9; cdr3_nt: TGTGCCAGCAGCCCGAGGGGGGATCCGAGCCCCTCCGGGGAGCTGTTTTTT; cdr3_aa: CASSPRGDPSPSGELFF
d_call: .; j_call: TRBJ1-3; clone_size: .; v_call: TRBV24-1; cdr3_nt: TGTGCCACCAGTGATCCGGGGGCAAACACCATATATTTT; cdr3_aa: CATSDPGANTIYF
d_call: .; j_call: TRBJ2-3; clone_size: .; v_call: TRBV7-2; cdr3_nt: TGTGCCAGCAGCCTCAGGGATACGCAGTATTTT; cdr3_aa: CASSLRDTQYF
d_call: TRBD1; j_call: TRBJ1-4; clone_size: .; v_call: TRBV20-1; cdr3_nt: TGCAGTGCCAGTAAGGGGGCAAGGGAAAAACTGTTTTTT; cdr3_aa: CSASKGAREKLFF
d_call: .; j_call: TRBJ1-3; clone_size: once; v_call: TRBV27; cdr3_nt: TGTGCCAGCAGCCCGAGCCTCCTAAGGACTTCTGGAAACACCATATATTTT; cdr3_aa: CASSPSLLRTSGNTIYF
d_call: TRBD1; j_call: TRBJ1-6; clone_size: .; v_call: TRBV28; cdr3_nt: TGTGCCAGCAGTATACAGGGGGCGAGAGATTCACCCCTCCACTTT; cdr3_aa: CASSIQGARDSPLHF
d_call: .; j_call: TRBJ1-1; clone_size: .; v_call: TRBV12-3/TRBV12-4; cdr3_nt: TGTGCCAGCAGCTTGCAGGGCCCTGAAGCTTTCTTT; cdr3_aa: CASSLQGPEAFF
d_call: TRBD1; j_call: TRBJ2-2; clone_size: .; v_call: TRBV9; cdr3_nt: TGTGCCAGCAGCCCCTGGACAGGCACCAGCGGGGAGCTGTTTTTT; cdr3_aa: CASSPWTGTSGELFF
d_call: .; j_call: TRBJ2-3; clone_size: .; v_call: TRBV9; cdr3_nt: TGTGCCAGCAGCGGAGGGTTGAGGGCAGGTATAGATACGCAGTATTTT; cdr3_aa: CASSGGLRAGIDTQYF
d_call: .; j_call: TRBJ2-1; clone_size: .; v_call: TRBV28; cdr3_nt: TGTGCCAGCAGTTTTCCGAGTGAGCAGTTCTTC; cdr3_aa: CASSFPSEQFF
d_call: .; j_call: TRBJ1-2; clone_size: .; v_call: TRBV13; cdr3_nt: TGTGCCAGCACCCGAGACAGGCCACCCTATGGCTACACCTTC; cdr3_aa: CASTRDRPPYGYTF
d_call: TRBD1; j_call: TRBJ2-2; clone_size: .; v_call: TRBV6-1; cdr3_nt: TGTGCCAGCAGTGAAGGGGAGACAGGGTGGGTCGCCGGGGAGCTGTTTTTT; cdr3_aa: CASSEGETGWVAGELFF
d_call: .; j_call: TRBJ1-5; clone_size: .; v_call: TRBV12-3/TRBV12-4; cdr3_nt: TGTGCCAGCAGTACCTACCGCGATCAGCCCCAGCATTTT; cdr3_aa: CASSTYRDQPQHF
d_call: TRBD2; j_call: TRBJ2-2; clone_size: .; v_call: TRBV7-3; cdr3_nt: TGTGCCAGCAGCCTATTTAGCGGGAGAGGGACCGGGGAGCTGTTTTTT; cdr3_aa: CASSLFSGRGTGELFF
d_call: .; j_call: TRBJ1-3; clone_size: once; v_call: TRBV5-1; cdr3_nt: TGCGCCAGCAGCTTGGGGACAGCCTCCTCTGGAAACACCATATATTTT; cdr3_aa: CASSLGTASSGNTIYF
d_call: .; j_call: TRBJ2-7; clone_size: .; v_call: TRBV5-6; cdr3_nt: TGTGCCAGCAGCTTGGTAATGGGCGAGCAGTACTTC; cdr3_aa: CASSLVMGEQYF
d_call: TRBD1; j_call: TRBJ1-2; clone_size: .; v_call: TRBV13; cdr3_nt: TGTGCCAGCAGCTTTAGTCAGGGGGTGATAGGTGGCTACACCTTC; cdr3_aa: CASSFSQGVIGGYTF
d_call: .; j_call: TRBJ2-7; clone_size: .; v_call: TRBV6-5; cdr3_nt: TGTGCCAGCAGGATGGGGTTTGCTCGATACGAGCAGTACTTC; cdr3_aa: CASRMGFARYEQYF
d_call: TRBD1; j_call: TRBJ2-2; clone_size: few; v_call: TRBV11-2; cdr3_nt: TGTGCCAGCAGCTTCGGGGACAGGGCCCCCGGGGAGCTGTTTTTT; cdr3_aa: CASSFGDRAPGELFF
d_call: .; j_call: TRBJ1-4; clone_size: .; v_call: TRBV5-1; cdr3_nt: TGCGCCAGCAGCTTGGGGACAGACTTTAATGAAAAACTGTTTTTT; cdr3_aa: CASSLGTDFNEKLFF
d_call: .; j_call: TRBJ2-1; clone_size: .; v_call: TRBV10-2; cdr3_nt: TGCGCCAGCAGTGAGTCAGGGCGGGGTTCCTACAATGAGCAGTTCTTC; cdr3_aa: CASSESGRGSYNEQFF
d_call: TRBD1; j_call: TRBJ1-1; clone_size: .; v_call: TRBV6-4; cdr3_nt: TGTGCCAGCAGTGACTCGGACAGGCCCGCCCCATACACTGAAGCTTTCTTT; cdr3_aa: CASSDSDRPAPYTEAFF
d_call: .; j_call: TRBJ1-2; clone_size: .; v_call: TRBV7-9; cdr3_nt: TGTGCCAGCAGCTTAGAACGTCCCGGCTACACCTTC; cdr3_aa: CASSLERPGYTF
d_call: TRBD1; j_call: TRBJ2-5; clone_size: .; v_call: TRBV7-9; cdr3_nt: TGTGCCAGCAGCTCCACTCGGACAGGTCGAGAGACCCAGTACTTC; cdr3_aa: CASSSTRTGRETQYF
d_call: .; j_call: TRBJ2-2; clone_size: .; v_call: TRBV28; cdr3_nt: TGTGCCATCAACACGAACACCGGGGAGCTGTTTTTT; cdr3_aa: CAINTNTGELFF
d_call: .; j_call: TRBJ2-4; clone_size: .; v_call: TRBV21-1; cdr3_nt: TGTGCCAGCAGCAAAGTGGGGGCGGATCCGGCCAAAAACATTCAGTACTTC; cdr3_aa: CASSKVGADPAKNIQYF
d_call: .; j_call: TRBJ2-7; clone_size: .; v_call: TRBV28; cdr3_nt: TGTGCCAGCACCCTAAGGTACCAGCCAACCTACGAGCAGTACTTC; cdr3_aa: CASTLRYQPTYEQYF
d_call: TRBD1; j_call: TRBJ1-5; clone_size: .; v_call: TRBV5-5; cdr3_nt: TGTGCCAGCAGCCTGGACAGGGTAAGCAATCAGCCCCAGCATTTT; cdr3_aa: CASSLDRVSNQPQHF
d_call: .; j_call: TRBJ2-1; clone_size: .; v_call: TRBV7-9; cdr3_nt: TGTGCCAGCAGCCTATTGTACAATGAGCAGTTCTTC; cdr3_aa: CASSLLYNEQFF
d_call: TRBD2; j_call: TRBJ2-3; clone_size: .; v_call: TRBV2; cdr3_nt: TGTGCCAGCAACCCAGCGGGGGACCGGGCAGATACGCAGTATTTT; cdr3_aa: CASNPAGDRADTQYF
d_call: .; j_call: TRBJ1-2; clone_size: few; v_call: TRBV2; cdr3_nt: TGTGCCAGCAGTGAATGGGACGGAATATATGGCTACACCTTC; cdr3_aa: CASSEWDGIYGYTF